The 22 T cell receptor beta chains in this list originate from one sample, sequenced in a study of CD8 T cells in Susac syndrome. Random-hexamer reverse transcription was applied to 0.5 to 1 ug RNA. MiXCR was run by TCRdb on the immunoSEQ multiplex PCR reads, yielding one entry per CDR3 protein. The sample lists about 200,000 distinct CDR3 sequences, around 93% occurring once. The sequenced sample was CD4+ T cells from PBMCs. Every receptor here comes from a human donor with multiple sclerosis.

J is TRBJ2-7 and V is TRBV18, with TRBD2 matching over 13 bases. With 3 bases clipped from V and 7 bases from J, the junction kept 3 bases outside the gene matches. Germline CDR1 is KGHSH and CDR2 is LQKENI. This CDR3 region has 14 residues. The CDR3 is CASSPSGLAGEQYV. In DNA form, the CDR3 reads TGTGCCAGCTCACCCTCGGGACTAGCGGGGGAGCAGTACGTC.

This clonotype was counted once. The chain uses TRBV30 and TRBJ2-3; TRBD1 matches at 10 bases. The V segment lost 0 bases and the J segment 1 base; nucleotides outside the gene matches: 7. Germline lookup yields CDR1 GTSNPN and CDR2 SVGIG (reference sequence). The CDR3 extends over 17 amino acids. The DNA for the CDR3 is TGTGCCTGGAGTGTACGACCCGGGACAGGGGGCACAGATACGCAGTATTTT. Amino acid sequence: CAWSVRPGTGGTDTQYF.

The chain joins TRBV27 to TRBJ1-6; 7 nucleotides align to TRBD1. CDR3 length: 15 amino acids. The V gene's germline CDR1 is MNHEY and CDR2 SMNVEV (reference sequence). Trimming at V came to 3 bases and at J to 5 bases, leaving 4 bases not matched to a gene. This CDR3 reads CASSFLQGHNSPLHF. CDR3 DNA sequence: TGTGCCAGCAGTTTCTTACAGGGGCATAATTCACCCCTCCACTTT.

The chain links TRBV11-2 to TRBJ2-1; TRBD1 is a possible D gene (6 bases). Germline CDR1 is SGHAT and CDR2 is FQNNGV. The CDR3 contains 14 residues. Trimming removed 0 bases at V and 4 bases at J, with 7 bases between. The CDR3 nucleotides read TGTGCCAGCAGCTTAGACGACAGGTACAATGAGCAGTTCTTC. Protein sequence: CASSLDDRYNEQFF.

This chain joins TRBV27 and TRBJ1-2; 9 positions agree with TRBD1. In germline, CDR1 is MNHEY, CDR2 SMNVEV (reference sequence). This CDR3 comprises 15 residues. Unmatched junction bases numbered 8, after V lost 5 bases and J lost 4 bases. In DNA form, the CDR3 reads TGTGCCAGCAGTCCATCCGGGACAGGGATCTATGGCTACACCTTC. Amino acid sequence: CASSPSGTGIYGYTF.

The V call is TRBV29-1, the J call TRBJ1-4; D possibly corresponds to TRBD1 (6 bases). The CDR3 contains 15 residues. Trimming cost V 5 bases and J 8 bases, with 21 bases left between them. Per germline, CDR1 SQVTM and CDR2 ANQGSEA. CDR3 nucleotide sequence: TGCAGCGTTTTCGCCGGGGGCCCCGGGAAGGAAAAACTGTTTTTT. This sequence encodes CSVFAGGPGKEKLFF.

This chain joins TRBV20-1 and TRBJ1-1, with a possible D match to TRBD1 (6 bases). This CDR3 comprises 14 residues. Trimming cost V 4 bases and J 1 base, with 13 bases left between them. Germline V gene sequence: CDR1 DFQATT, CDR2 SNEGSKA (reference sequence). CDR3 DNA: TGCAGTGCTACCAAAGACAGGAGGAACACTGAAGCTTTCTTT. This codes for CSATKDRRNTEAFF.

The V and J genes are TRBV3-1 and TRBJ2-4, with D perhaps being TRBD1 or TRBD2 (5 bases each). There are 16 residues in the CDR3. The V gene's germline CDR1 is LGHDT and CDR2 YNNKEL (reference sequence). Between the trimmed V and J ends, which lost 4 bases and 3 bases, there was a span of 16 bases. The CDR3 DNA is TGTGCCAGCAGCCTGGGGACGGCTATATTCAAAAACATTCAGTACTTC. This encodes CASSLGTAIFKNIQYF.

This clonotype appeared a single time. The chain's CDR3 is CASSQARTRPDTQYF. The CDR3 DNA reads TGTGCCAGCAGCCAAGCTCGGACTAGACCAGATACGCAGTATTTT. The V call is TRBV3-1, the J call TRBJ2-3; 7 bases line up with TRBD2. The V and J ends lost 1 base and 4 bases, in that order; junction bases with no gene match: 5. CDR3 length: 15 residues. Germline V gene lookup returns CDR1 LGHDT and CDR2 YNNKEL (reference sequence).

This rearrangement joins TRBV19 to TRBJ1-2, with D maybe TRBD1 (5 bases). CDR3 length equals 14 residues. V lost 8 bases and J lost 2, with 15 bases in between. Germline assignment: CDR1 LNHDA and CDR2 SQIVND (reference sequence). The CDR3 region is CASGAGRDNYGYTF. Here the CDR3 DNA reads TGTGCCAGTGGGGCCGGACGGGACAACTATGGCTACACCTTC.

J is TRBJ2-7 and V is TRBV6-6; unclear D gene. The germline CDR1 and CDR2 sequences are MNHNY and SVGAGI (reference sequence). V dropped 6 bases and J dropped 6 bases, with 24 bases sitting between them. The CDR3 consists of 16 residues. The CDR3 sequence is CASSLSPREVSLEQYF. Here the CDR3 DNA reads TGTGCCAGCAGCCTCTCCCCCCGAGAGGTCAGTCTCGAGCAGTACTTC.

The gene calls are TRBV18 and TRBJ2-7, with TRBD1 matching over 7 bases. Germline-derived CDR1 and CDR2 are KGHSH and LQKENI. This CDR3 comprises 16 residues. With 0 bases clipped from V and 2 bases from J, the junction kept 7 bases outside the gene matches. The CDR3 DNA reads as TGTGCCAGCTCACCACCCTCCGGGACAGCTACCTACGAGCAGTACTTC. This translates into CASSPPSGTATYEQYF.

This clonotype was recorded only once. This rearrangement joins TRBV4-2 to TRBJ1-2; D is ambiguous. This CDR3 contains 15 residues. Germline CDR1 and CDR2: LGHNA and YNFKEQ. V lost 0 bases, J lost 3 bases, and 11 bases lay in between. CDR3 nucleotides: TGTGCCAGCAGCCAAGATCCGGCAGGAGACTATGGCTACACCTTC. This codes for CASSQDPAGDYGYTF.

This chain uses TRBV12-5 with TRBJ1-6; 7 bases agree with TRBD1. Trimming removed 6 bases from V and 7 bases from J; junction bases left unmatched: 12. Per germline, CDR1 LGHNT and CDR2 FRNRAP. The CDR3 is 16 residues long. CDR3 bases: TGTGCTAGTGGCCCAACGCGACAGGGAATAAATTCACCCCTCCACTTT. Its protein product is CASGPTRQGINSPLHF.

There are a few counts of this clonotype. The CDR3 DNA reads TGCAGCGTTGATCATCCGGACAGGGGGCTCTCCACTGAAGCTTTCTTT. It translates to CSVDHPDRGLSTEAFF. The chain has TRBV29-1 and TRBJ1-1; 11 positions match TRBD1. Germline V gene sequence: CDR1 SQVTM, CDR2 ANQGSEA. The CDR3 is 16 amino acids. Trimming removed 3 bases from V and 4 bases from J; junction bases left unmatched: 10.

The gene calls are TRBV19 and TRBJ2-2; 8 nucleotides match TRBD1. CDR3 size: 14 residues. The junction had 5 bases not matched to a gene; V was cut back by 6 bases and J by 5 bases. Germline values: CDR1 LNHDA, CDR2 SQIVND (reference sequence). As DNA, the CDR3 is TGTGCCAGTAGGCAGGGGGCGCGGACCGGGGAGCTGTTTTTT. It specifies CASRQGARTGELFF.

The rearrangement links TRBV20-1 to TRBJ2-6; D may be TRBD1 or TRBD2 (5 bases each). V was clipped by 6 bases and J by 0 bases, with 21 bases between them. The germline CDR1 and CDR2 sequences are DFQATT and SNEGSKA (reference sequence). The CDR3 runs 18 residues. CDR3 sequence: CSASPRDRGTSGANVLTF. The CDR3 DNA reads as TGCAGTGCCTCGCCCCGGGACCGAGGGACCTCTGGGGCCAACGTCCTGACTTTC.

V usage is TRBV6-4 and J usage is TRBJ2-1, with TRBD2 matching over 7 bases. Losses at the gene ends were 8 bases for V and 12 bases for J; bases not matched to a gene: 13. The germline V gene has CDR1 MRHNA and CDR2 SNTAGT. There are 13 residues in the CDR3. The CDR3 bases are TGTGCCAGCTCCGTGGGGGGGACGACATCGCAGTTCTTC. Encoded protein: CASSVGGTTSQFF.

CDR3 loop: CASSTSVLGEQFF. The DNA of the CDR3 is TGTGCCAGCAGCACATCAGTCCTGGGGGAGCAGTTCTTC. V is TRBV3-1 and J is TRBJ2-1, with unresolved D. CDR1 is LGHDT, CDR2 YNNKEL, per germline (reference sequence). V was shortened by 5 bases and J by 10 bases, with 15 bases between the two germline ends. This CDR3 is built from 13 residues.

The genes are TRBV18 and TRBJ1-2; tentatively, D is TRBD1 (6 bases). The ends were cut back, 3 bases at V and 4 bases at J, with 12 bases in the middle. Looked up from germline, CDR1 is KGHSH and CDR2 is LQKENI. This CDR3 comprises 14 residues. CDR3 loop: CASSPRTEGYGYTF. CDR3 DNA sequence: TGTGCCAGCTCACCTCGGACAGAAGGCTATGGCTACACCTTC.

CDR3 protein: CASSLSSGGDTQYF. CDR3 DNA sequence: TGTGCCAGCAGCTTGTCTAGCGGGGGCGATACGCAGTATTTT. V is TRBV7-3 and J is TRBJ2-3, with 10 bases matching TRBD2. CDR1 is SGHTA, CDR2 FQGTGA, per germline. This CDR3 is 14 amino acids long. Losses at the gene ends were 3 bases for V and 6 bases for J; bases not matched to a gene: 3.

The CDR3 reads CASRGKPGQGVLEAFF. The CDR3 nucleotides are TGTGCCAGCCGCGGGAAACCGGGACAGGGGGTGTTAGAAGCTTTCTTT. The chain carries TRBV5-4 and TRBJ1-1; 11 bases agree with TRBD1. Germline V gene sequence: CDR1 SGHNT, CDR2 YYREEE (reference sequence). The CDR3 is made up of 16 amino acids. Germline trimming cut 7 bases from V and 8 bases from J; bases unmatched to any gene: 16. The full variable domain, in which reference TRBV5-4 and TRBJ1-1 provide the parts outside the CDR3, is ETGVTQSPTHLIKTRGQQVTLRCSSQSGHNTVSWYQQALGQGPQFIFQYYREEENGRGNFPPRFSGLQFPNYSSELNVNALELDDSALYLCASRGKPGQGVLEAFFGQGTRLTVV.